This T cell receptor beta chain was recorded in a study of cytomegalovirus exposure and HLA in healthy donors. The study's findings and limits: Sequencing depth roughly uniform across donors was assumed in presence/absence analyses.

This clone was observed a few times. The target antigen is unknown. A junction boundary mismatches the germline segment, possibly from a read error. PCR was performed using 60 Vbeta and 13 Jbeta primers. Generated by immunoSEQ multiplex PCR, the TCRdb table keeps only in-frame clones and is missing some. The profile covers 110,000 to 150,000 clones, with around a tenth appearing a single time and 1.8% taken by the ten largest. The CDR3 loop spans 15 amino acids. CDR1 is LNHDA and CDR2 is SQIVND in the germline V gene (reference sequence). This sequence joins TRBV19 and TRBJ2-5, with D possibly matching TRBD1 (6 bases). The TCR originated in a man aged 50 or older in good health and CMV-seronegative. Sequencing was done on a sample of PBMCs. Here the CDR3 DNA reads TGTGCCAGTAGTAATGTCGTTGGGGGACAAGGGACCCAGTACTTC. Its protein product is CASSNVVGGQGTQYF. Drawing the rest from reference TRBV19 and TRBJ2-5, the complete variable domain is DGGITQSPKYLFRKEGQNVTLSCEQNLNHDAMYWYRQDPGQGLRLIYYSQIVNDFQKGDIAEGYSVSREKKESFPLTVTSAQKNPTAFYLCASSNVVGGQGTQYFGPGTRLLVL.